The clone carrying this TCR beta chain was recorded once. Its antigen remains unknown. The table came from immunoSEQ multiplex PCR; TCRdb's copy has only in-frame clones and leaves some out. Of around 270,000 clones in the sample, around 93% are singletons; the top ten hold around 0.5%. With V trimmed by 3 bases and J by 4 bases, 7 bases remained unmatched. This CDR3 region has 15 residues. CDR1 and CDR2 (germline): MDHEN, SYDVKM. Second-dose intervals near 4 or 12 weeks were combined. This entry comes from a study of T cell responses to AZD1222 COVID-19 vaccine. Study-level findings and limits: Regions left unmutated in variants are reportedly the target of nearly half of spike-specific TCRs. Baseline seropositivity occurred in only six AZD1222 recipients.

The chain uses TRBV28 and TRBJ2-5; the match to TRBD2 covers 8 bases. This sequence originates from an adult who received the AZD1222 COVID-19 vaccine. Specimen: peripheral blood, collected 28 days after the second AZD1222 dose. CDR3 sequence: CASSFSGGRGETQYF. DNA for the CDR3: TGTGCCAGCAGTTTCAGCGGGGGCCGGGGAGAGACCCAGTACTTC.